This is a list of T cell receptor beta chains from one sample in a study of cytomegalovirus exposure and HLA in healthy donors. The repertoire was sequenced with immunoSEQ multiplex PCR; TCRdb's copy has only in-frame clones and lacks some. There are about 40,000 clones in the sample; about 66% occur only once, and around 19% lies in the top ten. Sequencing input: PBMCs. The receptors come from a man in his fifties or sixties in good health and CMV-seropositive. The CDR3 runs from the conserved cysteine through the conserved F or W. Fields, in order: CDR3 protein, V gene.

CDR3aa: CASSLETRAYGYTF; v_gene: TRBV7-9
CDR3aa: CASSGDRLTPSTIYF; v_gene: TRBV6-1
CDR3aa: CASSRDRVQAFF; v_gene: TRBV11-2
CDR3aa: CASSPIGSSYNSPLHF; v_gene: TRBV14
CDR3aa: CASSHTPGQGNTEAFF; v_gene: TRBV7-8
CDR3aa: CASSLGLNQPQHF; v_gene: TRBV5-4
CDR3aa: CASSRINGGRGGEQYF; v_gene: TRBV18
CDR3aa: CASSYSGQGPGAPLHF; v_gene: TRBV6-5
CDR3aa: CASSEVGGGHTEAFF; v_gene: TRBV6-1
CDR3aa: CASSLVGTGAGNTIYF; v_gene: TRBV7-2
CDR3aa: CASTHPQGIGYTF; v_gene: TRBV2
CDR3aa: CAISESSLITETQYF; v_gene: TRBV10-3
CDR3aa: CSVRGGLGYTF; v_gene: TRBV29-1
CDR3aa: CASSQEGLGGPEAFF; v_gene: TRBV4-1
CDR3aa: CASSLVGGGQGNEQFF; v_gene: TRBV7-2
CDR3aa: CASSFMGGDTQYF; v_gene: TRBV27
CDR3aa: CASSSGQEGDTQYF; v_gene: TRBV5-4
CDR3aa: CASSSTSYGELFF; v_gene: TRBV11-1